One sample yielded the 16 T cell receptor beta chains listed below, sequenced in a study of T cell responses to AZD1222 COVID-19 vaccine. Only in-frame clones appear in the TCRdb table, and some are missing; sequencing was by immunoSEQ multiplex PCR. The top ten hold 2.5% to 3.5% of the sample, which has some 92,000 clones, approximately 88% seen once. The sequencing used peripheral blood, collected on day 0 of AZD1222 vaccination. The receptors come from an adult in good health.

V and J are TRBV28 and TRBJ1-2; D unclear. CDR1 and CDR2 (germline): MDHEN, SYDVKM. This CDR3 is 15 amino acids long. Trimming removed 5 bases at V and 8 bases at J, with 21 bases between. The CDR3 coding sequence is TGTGCCAGCAGTCCATGGACCCGGGATATGACAGGCTACACCTTC. Protein product: CASSPWTRDMTGYTF.

V is TRBV25-1 and J is TRBJ1-3; D is ambiguous. The V end lost 4 bases, the J end lost 1 base, and 5 bases lay between the germline ends. This CDR3 has 13 amino acids. The germline gives CDR1 MGHDK, CDR2 SYGVNS. The CDR3 spells CASSGLSGNTIYF. CDR3 nucleotides: TGTGCCAGCAGTGGGCTATCTGGAAACACCATATATTTT.

This clone was seen just once. The chain joins TRBV30 to TRBJ2-1; D is perhaps TRBD2 (6 bases). This CDR3 contains 15 residues. The ends were cut back, 3 bases at V and 7 bases at J, with 19 bases in the middle. Germline V gene data show CDR1 as GTSNPN and CDR2 as SVGIG (reference sequence). Here the CDR3 DNA reads TGTGCCTGGAGCTTCGGGGCTAGCGATAGGAATGAGCAGTTCTTC. The encoded protein is CAWSFGASDRNEQFF.

This sequence joins TRBV5-1 and TRBJ2-1, with D possibly TRBD2 on 6 matching bases. This CDR3 comprises 15 residues. Germline V lookup: CDR1 SGHRS, CDR2 YFSETQ. Between the trimmed V and J ends, which lost 4 bases and 0 bases, there was a span of 11 bases. DNA of the CDR3: TGCGCCAGCAGCATAGCGGTTATCTCCTACAATGAGCAGTTCTTC. Amino acid sequence: CASSIAVISYNEQFF. The complete variable domain, with remaining parts taken from reference TRBV5-1 and TRBJ2-1, reads KAGVTQTPRYLIKTRGQQVTLSCSPISGHRSVSWYQQTPGQGLQFLFEYFSETQRNKGNFPGRFSGRQFSNSRSEMNVSTLELGDSALYLCASSIAVISYNEQFFGPGTRLTVL.

The gene calls are TRBV29-1 and TRBJ2-5, with 10 bases lining up with TRBD2. From germline, CDR1 is SQVTM and CDR2 ANQGSEA. V lost 2 bases, J lost 4 bases, and 7 bases stayed unmatched. CDR3 size: 15 residues. The DNA for the CDR3 is TGCAGCGTTGAACACCTAGCGGGAGTTCGAGAGACCCAGTACTTC. It specifies CSVEHLAGVRETQYF.

The CDR3 DNA is TGTGCCAGCAGCTCCCAGACTAGCTCGGGGCAGTTCTTC. Protein: CASSSQTSSGQFF. This chain links TRBV7-3 with TRBJ2-1; 7 bases align to TRBD2. The ends lost 4 bases at V and 12 bases at J; junction bases unmatched: 9. Germline V lookup: CDR1 SGHTA, CDR2 FQGTGA. The length of the CDR3 is 13 residues. The full variable domain, in which reference TRBV7-3 and TRBJ2-1 provide the parts outside the CDR3, is GAGVSQTPSNKVTEKGKYVELRCDPISGHTALYWYRQSLGQGPEFLIYFQGTGAADDSGLPNDRFFAVRPEGSVSTLKIQRTERGDSAVYLCASSSQTSSGQFFGPGTRLTVL.

The chain carries TRBV5-1 and TRBJ1-1, with 8 positions matching TRBD1. The CDR3 runs 13 residues. J was trimmed by 8 bases and V by 4 bases; bases with no gene match: 7. Germline CDR1 reads SGHRS; CDR2 reads YFSETQ. In DNA form, the CDR3 reads TGCGCCAGCAGCCCTGGACAGGGATCCGAAGCTTTCTTT. Translated: CASSPGQGSEAFF.

The rearrangement links TRBV15 to TRBJ1-6, with TRBD1 identical over 8 bases. Germline CDR1 reads LNHNV; CDR2 reads YYDKDF (reference sequence). The V gene end was trimmed by 0 bases and the J gene end by 9 bases; junction bases not matched to a gene: 10. The CDR3 length is 17 residues. Written as DNA, the CDR3 is TGTGCCACCAGCAGAGATCTTAGGACAGGGCGAATTTCACCCCTCCACTTT. Translation gives CATSRDLRTGRISPLHF.

CDR3 residues: CASSLRVNTGELFF. DNA for the CDR3: TGCGCCAGCAGCCTACGGGTGAACACCGGGGAGCTGTTTTTT. The rearrangement uses TRBV5-1 and TRBJ2-2; no clear D gene. V lost 4 bases and J lost 1, with 8 bases in between. The CDR3 contains 14 residues. The germline V gene encodes CDR1 SGHRS and CDR2 YFSETQ.

The chain combines TRBV19 with TRBJ1-6; 9 bases align to TRBD1. V shed 5 bases and J 7 bases; nucleotides not matched to a gene: 9. In germline, CDR1 is LNHDA, CDR2 SQIVND (reference sequence). CDR3 length: 16 residues. CDR3 amino acids: CASSHDRTGENSPLHF. DNA for the CDR3: TGTGCCAGTAGTCACGATCGGACAGGGGAAAATTCACCCCTCCACTTT.

The chain employs TRBV18 and TRBJ1-3, with 8 nucleotides matching TRBD1. CDR3 size: 16 residues. In germline, CDR1 is KGHSH, CDR2 LQKENI. V lost 5 bases, J lost 2 bases, and 8 bases stayed unmatched. The CDR3 loop reads CASSTTGGPPGNTIYF. DNA for the CDR3: TGTGCCAGCTCAACTACAGGGGGTCCCCCTGGAAACACCATATATTTT. Based on the CDR3 plus reference TRBV18 and TRBJ1-3, the full variable domain is NAGVMQNPRHLVRRRGQEARLRCSPMKGHSHVYWYRQLPEEGLKFMVYLQKENIIDESGMPKERFSAEFPKEGPSILRIQQVVRGDSAAYFCASSTTGGPPGNTIYFGEGSWLTVV.

The gene calls are TRBV28 and TRBJ2-1; 10 bases agree with TRBD2. The germline V gene encodes CDR1 MDHEN and CDR2 SYDVKM. The CDR3 sequence is 16 residues long. The ends lost 3 bases at V and 4 bases at J; junction bases unmatched: 6. The CDR3 nucleotides read TGTGCCAGCAGTTTGGATAGCGGGAGGCCGTACAATGAGCAGTTCTTC. Translated, it gives CASSLDSGRPYNEQFF.

The chain uses TRBV19 and TRBJ2-2; weak D call: TRBD2 (5 bases). CDR1 LNHDA and CDR2 SQIVND come from the germline V gene (reference sequence). The germline V and J ends were trimmed by 3 bases and 2 bases, with 19 bases remaining between them. The CDR3 has 18 amino acids. The chain's CDR3 is CASSIPQRQATNTGELFF. DNA of the CDR3: TGTGCCAGTAGTATCCCCCAGCGGCAGGCGACTAACACCGGGGAGCTGTTTTTT.

This clone was observed once. The gene calls are TRBV28 and TRBJ2-1, with D possibly TRBD2 on 5 matching bases. The germline CDR1 and CDR2 sequences are MDHEN and SYDVKM. The V end was cut by 5 bases, the J end by 0 bases, with 8 bases between. This CDR3 contains 14 residues. The CDR3, as DNA: TGTGCCAGCAGTCGGAGGAGCTCCTACAATGAGCAGTTCTTC. Amino acid sequence: CASSRRSSYNEQFF.

This sequence joins TRBV7-8 and TRBJ2-7; 9 nucleotides line up with TRBD2. Germline loops: CDR1 SGHVS, CDR2 FQNEAQ. The CDR3 is made up of 21 amino acids. Germline trimming cut 3 bases from V and 0 bases from J; bases unmatched to any gene: 21. CDR3 bases: TGTGCCAGCAGCTTGAGGGAATGGGGCGGGAGGGTGCTGACCAGCTCCTACGAGCAGTACTTC. This codes for CASSLREWGGRVLTSSYEQYF.

J is TRBJ1-6 and V is TRBV7-9; D gene uncertain. The CDR3 extends over 13 amino acids. Trimming shortened V by 6 bases and J by 7 bases, and 10 bases separated the two germline ends. Per the germline V gene, CDR1 is SEHNR and CDR2 is FQNEAQ (reference sequence). This CDR3 is CASRPRENSPLHF. The DNA for the CDR3 is TGTGCCAGCAGGCCAAGGGAGAATTCACCCCTCCACTTT.